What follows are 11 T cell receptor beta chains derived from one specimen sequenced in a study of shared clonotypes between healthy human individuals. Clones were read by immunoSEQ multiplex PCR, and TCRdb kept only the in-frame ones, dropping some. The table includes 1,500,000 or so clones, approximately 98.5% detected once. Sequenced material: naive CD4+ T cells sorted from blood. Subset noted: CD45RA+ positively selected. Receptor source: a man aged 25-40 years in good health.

CDR3 protein: CASSPPGRSPGELFF. The CDR3 bases are TGTGCCAGCTCACCACCGGGCAGGAGTCCCGGGGAGCTGTTTTTT. The rearrangement uses TRBV18 and TRBJ2-2; no firm D call. CDR1 is KGHSH and CDR2 is LQKENI in the germline V gene. The V and J ends lost 0 bases and 6 bases respectively, with 11 bases between them. The CDR3 runs to 15 residues.

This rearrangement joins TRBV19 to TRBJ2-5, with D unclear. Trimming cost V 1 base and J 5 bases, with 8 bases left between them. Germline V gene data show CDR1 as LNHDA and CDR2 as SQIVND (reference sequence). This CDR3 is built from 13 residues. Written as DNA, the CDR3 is TGTGCCAGTAGTATAGGTAGGAGCGAGACCCAGTACTTC. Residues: CASSIGRSETQYF.

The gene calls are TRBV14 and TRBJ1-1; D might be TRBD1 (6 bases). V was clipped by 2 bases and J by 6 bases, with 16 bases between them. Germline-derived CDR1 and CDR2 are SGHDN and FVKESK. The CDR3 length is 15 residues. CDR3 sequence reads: CASSQYRVTIAEAFF. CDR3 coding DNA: TGTGCCAGCAGCCAATACAGGGTGACAATAGCTGAAGCTTTCTTT.

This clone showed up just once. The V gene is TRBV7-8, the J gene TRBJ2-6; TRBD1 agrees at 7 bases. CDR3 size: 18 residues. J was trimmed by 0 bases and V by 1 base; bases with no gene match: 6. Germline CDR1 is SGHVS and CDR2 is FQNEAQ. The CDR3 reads CASSLEARGTSGANVLTF. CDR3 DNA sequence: TGTGCCAGCAGCTTAGAGGCCAGGGGGACCTCTGGGGCCAACGTCCTGACTTTC.

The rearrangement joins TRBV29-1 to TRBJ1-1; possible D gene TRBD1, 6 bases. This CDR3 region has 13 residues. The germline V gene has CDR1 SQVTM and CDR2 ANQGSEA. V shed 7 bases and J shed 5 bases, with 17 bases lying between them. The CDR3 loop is CSAEQGFRTEAFF. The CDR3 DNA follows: TGCAGCGCCGAACAGGGTTTTAGGACTGAAGCTTTCTTT. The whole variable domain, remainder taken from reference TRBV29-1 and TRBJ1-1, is SAVISQKPSRDICQRGTSLTIQCQVDSQVTMMFWYRQQPGQSLTLIATANQGSEATYESGFVIDKFPISRPNLTFSTLTVSNMSPEDSSIYLCSAEQGFRTEAFFGQGTRLTVV.

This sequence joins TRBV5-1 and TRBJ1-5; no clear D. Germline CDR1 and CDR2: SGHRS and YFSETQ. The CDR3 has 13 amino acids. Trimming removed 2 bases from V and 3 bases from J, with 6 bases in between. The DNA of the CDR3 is TGCGCCAGCAGCTTCGGTATCAATCAGCCCCAGCATTTT. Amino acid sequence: CASSFGINQPQHF.

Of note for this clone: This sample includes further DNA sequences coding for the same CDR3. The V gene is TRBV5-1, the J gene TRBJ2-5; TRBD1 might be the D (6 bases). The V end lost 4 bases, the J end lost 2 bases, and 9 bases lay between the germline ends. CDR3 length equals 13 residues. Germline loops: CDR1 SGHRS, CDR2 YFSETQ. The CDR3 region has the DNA TGCGCCAGCAGCATACAGGGTCAAGAGACCCAGTACTTC. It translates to CASSIQGQETQYF.

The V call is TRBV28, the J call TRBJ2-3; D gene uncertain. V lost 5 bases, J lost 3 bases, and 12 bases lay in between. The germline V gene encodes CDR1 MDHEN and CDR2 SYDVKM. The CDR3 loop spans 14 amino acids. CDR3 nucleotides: TGTGCCAGCAGTAAACCCCTAGGGACAGATACGCAGTATTTT. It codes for CASSKPLGTDTQYF.

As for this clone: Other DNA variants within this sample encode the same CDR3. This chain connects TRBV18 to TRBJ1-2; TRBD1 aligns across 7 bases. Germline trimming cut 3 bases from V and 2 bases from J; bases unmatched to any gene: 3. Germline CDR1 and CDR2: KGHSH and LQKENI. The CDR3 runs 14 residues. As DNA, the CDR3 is TGTGCCAGCTCACCTCGGACAGGCAACTATGGCTACACCTTC. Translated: CASSPRTGNYGYTF.

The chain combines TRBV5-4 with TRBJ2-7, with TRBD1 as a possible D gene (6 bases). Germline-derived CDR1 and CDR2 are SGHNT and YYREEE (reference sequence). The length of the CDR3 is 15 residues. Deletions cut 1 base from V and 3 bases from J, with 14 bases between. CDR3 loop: CASSLRAGAIYEQYF. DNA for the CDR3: TGTGCCAGCAGCTTGAGGGCAGGGGCGATCTACGAGCAGTACTTC.

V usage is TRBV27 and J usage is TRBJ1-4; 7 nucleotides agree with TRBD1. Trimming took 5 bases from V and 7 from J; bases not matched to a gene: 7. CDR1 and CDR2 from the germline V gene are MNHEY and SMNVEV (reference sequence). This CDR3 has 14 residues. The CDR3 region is CASSPPTGFEKLFF. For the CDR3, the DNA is TGTGCCAGCAGTCCGCCGACAGGGTTTGAAAAACTGTTTTTT.